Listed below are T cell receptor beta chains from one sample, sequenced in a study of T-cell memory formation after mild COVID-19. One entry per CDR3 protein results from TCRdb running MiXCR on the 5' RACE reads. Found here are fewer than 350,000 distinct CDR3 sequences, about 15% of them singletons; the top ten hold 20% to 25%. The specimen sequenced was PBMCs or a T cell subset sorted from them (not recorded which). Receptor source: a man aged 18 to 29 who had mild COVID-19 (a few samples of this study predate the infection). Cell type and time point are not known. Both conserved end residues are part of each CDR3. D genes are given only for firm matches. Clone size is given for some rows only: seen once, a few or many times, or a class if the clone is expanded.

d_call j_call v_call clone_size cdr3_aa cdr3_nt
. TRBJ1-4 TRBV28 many CASSSPGAINEKLFF TGTGCCAGCAGTTCCCCGGGGGCGATAAATGAAAAACTGTTTTTT
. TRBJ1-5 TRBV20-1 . CSAHRDIGRNQPQHF TGCAGTGCACACCGGGACATTGGTCGAAATCAGCCCCAGCATTTT
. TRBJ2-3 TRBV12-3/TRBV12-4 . CASSSGRTADTQYF TGTGCCAGCAGTTCAGGGAGGACAGCAGATACGCAGTATTTT
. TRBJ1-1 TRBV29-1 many CSVQNTEAFF TGCAGCGTACAGAACACTGAAGCTTTCTTT
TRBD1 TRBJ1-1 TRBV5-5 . CASSVDRGYTEAFF TGTGCCAGCAGCGTGGACAGGGGATACACTGAAGCTTTCTTT
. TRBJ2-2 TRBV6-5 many CASTEAWATGELFF TGTGCCAGCACTGAGGCGTGGGCCACCGGGGAGCTGTTTTTT
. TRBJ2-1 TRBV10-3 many CAISRQSGSYNEQFF TGTGCCATCTCTAGACAGAGCGGGTCCTACAATGAGCAGTTCTTC
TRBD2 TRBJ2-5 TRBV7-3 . CASSFGGGLSETQYF TGTGCCAGCAGCTTCGGCGGGGGGCTCTCAGAGACCCAGTACTTC
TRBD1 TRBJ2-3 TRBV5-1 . CASSLMRQGGDTQYF TGCGCCAGCAGCTTGATGCGACAGGGGGGTGATACGCAGTATTTT
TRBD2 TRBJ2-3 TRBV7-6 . CASSLNGAGGRDTQYF TGTGCCAGCAGCTTAAATGGAGCGGGGGGCCGAGATACGCAGTATTTT
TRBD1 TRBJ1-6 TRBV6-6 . CASHRDRVGSPLHF TGTGCCAGCCACAGGGACAGGGTCGGTTCACCCCTCCACTTT
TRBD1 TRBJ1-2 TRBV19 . CASSIPTGTNYGYTF TGTGCCAGTAGTATCCCGACAGGGACAAACTATGGCTACACCTTC
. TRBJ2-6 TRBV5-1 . CASSRDPPMYSGANVLTF TGCGCCAGCAGCCGGGACCCACCTATGTACTCTGGGGCCAACGTCCTGACTTTC
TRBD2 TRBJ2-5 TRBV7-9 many CASSPTGGAKETQYF TGTGCCAGCAGCCCAACGGGGGGGGCTAAAGAGACCCAGTACTTC
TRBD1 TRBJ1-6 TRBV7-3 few CASSPGGGGSPLHF TGTGCCAGCAGCCCAGGGGGCGGGGGATCACCCCTCCACTTT
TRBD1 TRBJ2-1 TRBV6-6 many CASSYQTGLYEQFF TGTGCCAGCAGTTACCAGACAGGGCTCTATGAGCAGTTCTTC
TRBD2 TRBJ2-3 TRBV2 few CASGGLAGGHVTDTQYF TGTGCCAGCGGCGGGCTAGCGGGGGGGCATGTGACAGATACGCAGTATTTT
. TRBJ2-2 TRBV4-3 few CASSHAAGELFF TGCGCCAGCAGCCACGCCGCCGGGGAGCTGTTTTTT
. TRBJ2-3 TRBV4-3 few CASSQDDAPWADTQYF TGCGCCAGCAGCCAAGATGATGCACCATGGGCAGATACGCAGTATTTT
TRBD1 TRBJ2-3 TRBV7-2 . CASRLKGGFNTDTQYF TGTGCCAGCAGGTTAAAAGGGGGCTTCAACACAGATACGCAGTATTTT
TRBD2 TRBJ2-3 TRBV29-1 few CSVEFVGGGATDTQYF TGCAGCGTTGAATTCGTTGGCGGGGGGGCAACAGATACGCAGTATTTT
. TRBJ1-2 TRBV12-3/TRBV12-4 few CASSYSVTNYGYTF TGTGCCAGCAGTTACAGCGTAACTAACTATGGCTACACCTTC
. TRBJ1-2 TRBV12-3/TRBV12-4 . CASSLEQWGYTF TGTGCCAGCAGTTTGGAACAGTGGGGCTACACCTTC
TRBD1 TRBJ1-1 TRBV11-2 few CASSLLSGGGTEAFF TGTGCCAGCAGCTTACTCTCAGGGGGCGGTACTGAAGCTTTCTTT
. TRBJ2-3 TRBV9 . CASSVRGRVPGFLDTQYF TGTGCCAGCAGCGTTAGGGGCAGAGTGCCAGGTTTTTTGGATACGCAGTATTTT
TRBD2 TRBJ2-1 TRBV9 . CASSVVVSGGVGEQFF TGTGCCAGCAGCGTAGTGGTTAGCGGGGGGGTTGGTGAGCAGTTCTTC
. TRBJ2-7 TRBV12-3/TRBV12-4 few CASSFRGHTTGEQYF TGTGCCAGCAGTTTCCGGGGTCATACGACGGGGGAGCAGTACTTC
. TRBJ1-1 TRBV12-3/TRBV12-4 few CASRAEGRGSTEVFF TGTGCCAGCAGGGCGGAAGGTCGCGGTAGCACTGAAGTTTTCTTT
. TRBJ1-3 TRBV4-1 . CASSQGIIVTGTRRNTIYF TGCGCCAGCAGCCAAGGTATAATCGTCACAGGGACCAGACGAAACACCATATATTTT
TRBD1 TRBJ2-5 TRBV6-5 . CASSPTQGAGETQYF TGTGCCAGCAGCCCCACACAGGGGGCGGGGGAGACCCAGTACTTC
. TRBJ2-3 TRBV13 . CASSTHWLQNTDTQYF TGTGCCAGCAGCACCCACTGGCTTCAGAACACAGATACGCAGTATTTT
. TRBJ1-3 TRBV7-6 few CASSPSWATGNTIYF TGTGCCAGCAGCCCCTCTTGGGCCACCGGAAACACCATATATTTT
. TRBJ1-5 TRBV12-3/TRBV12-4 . CASSFQGMGNQPQHF TGTGCCAGCAGTTTCCAGGGTATGGGCAATCAGCCCCAGCATTTT
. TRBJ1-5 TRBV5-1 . CASSRDGYSNQPQHF TGCGCCAGCAGCCGCGATGGTTATAGCAATCAGCCCCAGCATTTT
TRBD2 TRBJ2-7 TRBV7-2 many CASSFSGVYEQYF TGTGCCAGCAGCTTCAGCGGGGTATACGAGCAGTACTTC
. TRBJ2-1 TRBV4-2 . CASSQDRAGYNEQFF TGTGCCAGCAGCCAAGACAGGGCGGGCTACAATGAGCAGTTCTTC